This TCR beta chain originates from a study of shared clonotypes between healthy human individuals. Germline V gene lookup returns CDR1 MNHEY and CDR2 SMNVEV (reference sequence). Losses at the gene ends were 5 bases for V and 6 bases for J; bases not matched to a gene: 6. The length of the CDR3 is 13 residues. With respect to this clone: Its antigen is undetermined.

The table came from immunoSEQ multiplex PCR; TCRdb's copy has only in-frame clones and leaves some out. The table records 2 million to 2.5 million clones, around 93% of them present only once. Whole-study findings and limits: Against clonotypes common to all four donors, non-shared ones had lower generation probabilities.

The origin of this receptor is a man between 18 and 35 years old in good health. Some clones in this sample may be carry-over from other donors' samples. The material sequenced was naive CD4+ T cells from PBMCs. Subset noted: CD45RA+ positively selected. The chain couples TRBV27 to TRBJ2-7, with 8 bases matching TRBD1. CDR3 DNA: TGTGCCAGCAGTCTTCTCAGGGGGCGCGAGCAGTACTTC. Protein: CASSLLRGREQYF.